This is a list of T cell receptor beta chains from one sample in a study of blood T cell repertoires in COVID-19. Data came from immunoSEQ multiplex PCR; TCRdb stores just in-frame clones and leaves some out. The table shows 450,000 to 600,000 clones, with approximately 90% occurring only once. The sequenced sample consisted of PBMCs or T cells enriched from blood (not recorded which). These receptors all come from a young woman who had recovered from COVID-19. CDR3s include the opening cysteine and the closing phenylalanine or tryptophan. Each record gives: clone size, V gene, J gene, D gene, CDR3 protein, CDR3 DNA. A D gene is named only where the DNA matches it firmly. Clone size appears in some rows only: once, few, many, or a class for an expanded clone.

abundance: -; v_gene: TRBV2; j_gene: TRBJ2-7; d_gene: -; CDR3aa: CASSDSESYEQYF; CDR3nt: TGTGCCAGCAGTGATAGTGAGAGCTACGAGCAGTACTTC
abundance: few; v_gene: TRBV30; j_gene: TRBJ2-3; d_gene: TRBD2; CDR3aa: CAWSTGGPDTQYF; CDR3nt: TGTGCCTGGAGCACGGGGGGGCCGGATACGCAGTATTTT
abundance: once; v_gene: TRBV28; j_gene: TRBJ1-2; d_gene: -; CDR3aa: CASTLGGGAGVNYGYTF; CDR3nt: TGTGCCAGCACCCTGGGGGGGGGCGCAGGAGTTAACTATGGCTACACCTTC
abundance: -; v_gene: TRBV5-1; j_gene: TRBJ2-2; d_gene: -; CDR3aa: CASRLVQINTGELFF; CDR3nt: TGCGCCAGCAGATTGGTACAGATAAACACCGGGGAGCTGTTTTTT
abundance: -; v_gene: TRBV30; j_gene: TRBJ2-7; d_gene: -; CDR3aa: CAWRRSGNYEQYF; CDR3nt: TGTGCCTGGAGGAGGTCGGGGAACTACGAGCAGTACTTC
abundance: -; v_gene: TRBV6-5; j_gene: TRBJ2-7; d_gene: -; CDR3aa: CASSLGDEQYF; CDR3nt: TGTGCCAGCAGTCTAGGGGACGAGCAGTACTTC
abundance: -; v_gene: TRBV28; j_gene: TRBJ1-2; d_gene: TRBD1; CDR3aa: CASQGASYGYTF; CDR3nt: TGTGCCTCACAGGGGGCCAGCTATGGCTACACCTTC
abundance: -; v_gene: TRBV2; j_gene: TRBJ1-1; d_gene: TRBD1; CDR3aa: CASTRGTGGEAFF; CDR3nt: TGTGCCAGCACGAGGGGGACAGGAGGTGAAGCTTTCTTT
abundance: -; v_gene: TRBV7-9; j_gene: TRBJ1-5; d_gene: TRBD1; CDR3aa: CASSSTGDQPQHF; CDR3nt: TGTGCCAGCAGCTCGACAGGGGATCAGCCCCAGCATTTT
abundance: -; v_gene: TRBV3-1/TRBV3-2; j_gene: TRBJ1-1; d_gene: TRBD1; CDR3aa: CASGRDRVDTEAFF; CDR3nt: TGTGCCAGCGGCAGGGACAGGGTTGACACTGAAGCTTTCTTT
abundance: -; v_gene: TRBV5-1; j_gene: TRBJ1-2; d_gene: TRBD1; CDR3aa: CASSLWQGASGYTF; CDR3nt: TGCGCCAGCAGCTTGTGGCAGGGGGCGAGTGGCTACACCTTC
abundance: -; v_gene: TRBV2; j_gene: TRBJ2-2; d_gene: TRBD2; CDR3aa: CASRPYLAGGPSGELFF; CDR3nt: TGTGCCAGCCGGCCCTATCTAGCGGGGGGGCCTAGCGGGGAGCTGTTTTTT
abundance: -; v_gene: TRBV11-1; j_gene: TRBJ2-2; d_gene: TRBD2; CDR3aa: CASSSRTSEQRELFF; CDR3nt: TGTGCCAGCAGCTCAAGGACTAGCGAACAGAGGGAGCTGTTTTTT
abundance: -; v_gene: TRBV6-5; j_gene: TRBJ1-1; d_gene: TRBD1; CDR3aa: CASSYSETGGFEAFF; CDR3nt: TGTGCCAGCAGTTACTCGGAGACAGGGGGCTTTGAAGCTTTCTTT
abundance: -; v_gene: TRBV5-1; j_gene: TRBJ2-1; d_gene: TRBD2; CDR3aa: CASRLAGVNEQFF; CDR3nt: TGCGCCAGCAGACTAGCGGGGGTCAATGAGCAGTTCTTC
abundance: once; v_gene: TRBV6-5; j_gene: TRBJ1-1; d_gene: -; CDR3aa: CASRGDLENTEAFF; CDR3nt: TGTGCCAGCAGGGGGGACTTGGAGAACACTGAAGCTTTCTTT
abundance: -; v_gene: TRBV27; j_gene: TRBJ1-2; d_gene: -; CDR3aa: CASGLPGGYGYTF; CDR3nt: TGTGCCAGCGGACTCCCCGGCGGCTATGGCTACACCTTC
abundance: -; v_gene: TRBV7-2; j_gene: TRBJ1-1; d_gene: TRBD1; CDR3aa: CASSLDRGRAEAFF; CDR3nt: TGTGCCAGCAGCCTAGACAGGGGGCGGGCTGAAGCTTTCTTT
abundance: -; v_gene: TRBV7-2; j_gene: TRBJ2-2; d_gene: TRBD2; CDR3aa: CASSLTSGGVTGELFF; CDR3nt: TGTGCCAGCAGCTTAACTAGCGGGGGGGTTACCGGGGAGCTGTTTTTT
abundance: -; v_gene: TRBV19; j_gene: TRBJ1-6; d_gene: -; CDR3aa: CASSINPGTPLHF; CDR3nt: TGTGCCAGTAGTATAAATCCGGGTACACCCCTCCACTTT
abundance: -; v_gene: TRBV7-9; j_gene: TRBJ2-5; d_gene: -; CDR3aa: CASIPGIKGETQYF; CDR3nt: TGTGCCAGCATCCCCGGGATAAAGGGAGAGACCCAGTACTTC
abundance: -; v_gene: TRBV28; j_gene: TRBJ1-2; d_gene: -; CDR3aa: CASSFPRGTNKREIYGYTF; CDR3nt: TGTGCCAGCAGTTTCCCGAGGGGGACCAACAAAAGGGAAATCTATGGCTACACCTTC
abundance: -; v_gene: TRBV30; j_gene: TRBJ2-1; d_gene: TRBD1; CDR3aa: CAWTQRGTVYDYNEQFF; CDR3nt: TGTGCCTGGACCCAAAGGGGGACAGTCTACGATTACAATGAGCAGTTCTTC
abundance: -; v_gene: TRBV6-5; j_gene: TRBJ2-2; d_gene: -; CDR3aa: CASSLQGLSSGELFF; CDR3nt: TGTGCCAGCAGTCTCCAGGGACTGAGCTCCGGGGAGCTGTTTTTT
abundance: -; v_gene: TRBV28; j_gene: TRBJ2-3; d_gene: TRBD2; CDR3aa: CASSIAGGRGDTQYF; CDR3nt: TGTGCCAGCAGTATAGCGGGGGGCCGGGGAGATACGCAGTATTTT
abundance: -; v_gene: TRBV28; j_gene: TRBJ2-3; d_gene: TRBD1; CDR3aa: CASNTPTTGGRDTQYF; CDR3nt: TGTGCCAGCAATACTCCCACGACAGGGGGCAGAGATACGCAGTATTTT
abundance: -; v_gene: TRBV7-8; j_gene: TRBJ2-3; d_gene: TRBD2; CDR3aa: CASSLVGAGGHTDTQYF; CDR3nt: TGTGCCAGCAGCTTAGTTGGAGCGGGGGGGCACACAGATACGCAGTATTTT
abundance: -; v_gene: TRBV19; j_gene: TRBJ1-1; d_gene: TRBD1; CDR3aa: CVSSAGTEAEAFF; CDR3nt: TGTGTCAGTAGTGCCGGGACAGAGGCCGAAGCTTTCTTT
abundance: -; v_gene: TRBV2; j_gene: TRBJ1-1; d_gene: -; CDR3aa: CASSVAGFFGKAPMNTEAFF; CDR3nt: TGTGCCAGCAGTGTGGCAGGTTTTTTCGGTAAGGCTCCCATGAACACTGAAGCTTTCTTT
abundance: -; v_gene: TRBV27; j_gene: TRBJ2-1; d_gene: TRBD1; CDR3aa: CASSWGQDYNEQFF; CDR3nt: TGTGCCAGCAGTTGGGGACAGGACTACAATGAGCAGTTCTTC
abundance: -; v_gene: TRBV7-8; j_gene: TRBJ2-7; d_gene: -; CDR3aa: CASSLDVSVSYEQYF; CDR3nt: TGTGCCAGCAGCTTAGATGTGTCTGTATCCTACGAGCAGTACTTC
abundance: -; v_gene: TRBV6-2/TRBV6-3; j_gene: TRBJ1-6; d_gene: -; CDR3aa: CASSHDSSYNSPLHF; CDR3nt: TGTGCCAGCAGTCACGACTCCTCCTATAATTCACCCCTCCACTTT
abundance: few; v_gene: TRBV3-1/TRBV3-2; j_gene: TRBJ1-2; d_gene: -; CDR3aa: CASSQGISGYTF; CDR3nt: TGTGCCAGCAGCCAAGGTATCAGTGGCTACACCTTC
abundance: -; v_gene: TRBV30; j_gene: TRBJ2-1; d_gene: TRBD2; CDR3aa: CAWGTSDEQFF; CDR3nt: TGTGCCTGGGGGACTAGCGATGAGCAGTTCTTC
abundance: -; v_gene: TRBV5-4; j_gene: TRBJ2-1; d_gene: -; CDR3aa: CASRLHPANEQFF; CDR3nt: TGTGCCAGCCGACTTCATCCGGCCAATGAGCAGTTCTTC
abundance: -; v_gene: TRBV5-8; j_gene: TRBJ1-5; d_gene: TRBD1; CDR3aa: CASSLGQGVNQPQHF; CDR3nt: TGTGCCAGCAGCTTGGGACAGGGGGTGAATCAGCCCCAGCATTTT
abundance: -; v_gene: TRBV19; j_gene: TRBJ2-6; d_gene: TRBD1; CDR3aa: CASSLQTGSGANVLTF; CDR3nt: TGTGCCAGTAGCCTCCAGACAGGGTCAGGGGCCAACGTCCTGACTTTC
abundance: -; v_gene: TRBV5-1; j_gene: TRBJ2-5; d_gene: TRBD2; CDR3aa: CASSLGLAGGNFETQYF; CDR3nt: TGCGCCAGCAGCTTGGGACTAGCGGGGGGCAATTTTGAGACCCAGTACTTC
abundance: -; v_gene: TRBV29-1; j_gene: TRBJ1-1; d_gene: -; CDR3aa: CSVGGLISTEAFF; CDR3nt: TGCAGCGTCGGGGGGTTGATATCCACTGAAGCTTTCTTT
abundance: -; v_gene: TRBV3-1/TRBV3-2; j_gene: TRBJ1-2; d_gene: -; CDR3aa: CASSQDEGYNGYTF; CDR3nt: TGTGCCAGCAGCCAAGATGAGGGCTACAATGGCTACACCTTC
abundance: -; v_gene: TRBV7-4; j_gene: TRBJ1-5; d_gene: TRBD1; CDR3aa: CASSLEAGGPTGQPQHF; CDR3nt: TGTGCCAGCAGCTTAGAGGCAGGGGGTCCTACAGGGCAGCCCCAGCATTTT
abundance: -; v_gene: TRBV30; j_gene: TRBJ1-1; d_gene: -; CDR3aa: CAWSRWGGVVTEAFF; CDR3nt: TGTGCCTGGAGTCGATGGGGAGGCGTGGTCACTGAAGCTTTCTTT
abundance: -; v_gene: TRBV2; j_gene: TRBJ2-7; d_gene: TRBD1; CDR3aa: CASSEATGSSYEQYF; CDR3nt: TGTGCCAGCAGTGAAGCGACAGGGAGCTCCTACGAGCAGTACTTC
abundance: -; v_gene: TRBV2; j_gene: TRBJ1-1; d_gene: -; CDR3aa: CASRPDPQGKAFF; CDR3nt: TGTGCCAGCAGGCCAGACCCACAGGGCAAGGCTTTCTTT
abundance: -; v_gene: TRBV2; j_gene: TRBJ2-1; d_gene: -; CDR3aa: CASSVGGPPHNEQFF; CDR3nt: TGTGCCAGCAGTGTCGGGGGACCGCCCCACAATGAGCAGTTCTTC
abundance: -; v_gene: TRBV2; j_gene: TRBJ2-4; d_gene: -; CDR3aa: CASRLGLAKNIQYF; CDR3nt: TGTGCCAGCAGGCTTGGACTAGCCAAAAACATTCAGTACTTC
abundance: -; v_gene: TRBV28; j_gene: TRBJ1-4; d_gene: TRBD1; CDR3aa: CASRTGNEKLFF; CDR3nt: TGTGCCAGCAGGACAGGGAATGAAAAACTGTTTTTT
abundance: -; v_gene: TRBV7-8; j_gene: TRBJ2-3; d_gene: TRBD1; CDR3aa: CASSSPFYRGSTDTQYF; CDR3nt: TGTGCCAGCAGCTCCCCATTTTACAGGGGGAGCACAGATACGCAGTATTTT
abundance: -; v_gene: TRBV7-2; j_gene: TRBJ2-5; d_gene: TRBD2; CDR3aa: CASSPGDYARETQYF; CDR3nt: TGTGCCAGCAGCCCGGGGGACTACGCCAGAGAGACCCAGTACTTC
abundance: -; v_gene: TRBV24-1; j_gene: TRBJ2-3; d_gene: TRBD2; CDR3aa: CATSTAGLAGHTDTQYF; CDR3nt: TGTGCCACCAGTACTGCCGGACTAGCGGGCCACACAGATACGCAGTATTTT
abundance: -; v_gene: TRBV29-1; j_gene: TRBJ1-1; d_gene: -; CDR3aa: CSVRIGGSEAFF; CDR3nt: TGCAGCGTTAGAATAGGGGGTTCTGAAGCTTTCTTT
abundance: -; v_gene: TRBV19; j_gene: TRBJ2-1; d_gene: TRBD1; CDR3aa: CASSGQGKGEQFF; CDR3nt: TGTGCCAGTAGTGGACAGGGTAAGGGTGAGCAGTTCTTC
abundance: -; v_gene: TRBV7-2; j_gene: TRBJ2-5; d_gene: -; CDR3aa: CAGGLRPETQYF; CDR3nt: TGTGCCGGAGGCCTGCGGCCAGAGACCCAGTACTTC
abundance: -; v_gene: TRBV3-1/TRBV3-2; j_gene: TRBJ1-1; d_gene: TRBD1; CDR3aa: CASSQRQGAEAFF; CDR3nt: TGTGCCAGCAGTCAAAGACAGGGGGCTGAAGCTTTCTTT
abundance: -; v_gene: TRBV2; j_gene: TRBJ2-3; d_gene: -; CDR3aa: CASIRDSFTDTQYF; CDR3nt: TGTGCCAGCATCCGGGACTCCTTCACAGATACGCAGTATTTT
abundance: -; v_gene: TRBV7-9; j_gene: TRBJ2-1; d_gene: TRBD2; CDR3aa: CASSLDLAGGPFF; CDR3nt: TGTGCCAGCAGCTTAGACCTAGCGGGGGGGCCGTTCTTC